This T cell receptor (beta chain) comes out of a study of early T cells in non-severe SARS-CoV-2 infection. Study background: The input, bulk RNA from unsorted whole blood, was sequenced, and chains were unpaired. The study's findings and limits: Missing private and CD4 specificities, VDJdb matching favored anti-spike CD8 responses.

This clonotype was seen many times. Its antigen is currently unknown. Trimming left V 4 bases short and J 3 bases short, with 12 bases between. CDR1 is KGHSH and CDR2 is LQKENI in the germline V gene. This CDR3 comprises 15 residues. Individual cDNA molecules received unique molecular identifiers. TCRdb redid the calling of the 5' RACE reads with MiXCR, one entry per CDR3 protein. The sample shows 55,000 to 70,000 distinct CDR3 sequences, more than 9% of them seen only once. This clonotype was obtained from an adult who was a healthcare worker with PCR-confirmed SARS-CoV-2 infection or an uninfected control (not recorded which). The sequenced material came from whole blood. The chain recombines TRBV18 with TRBJ1-4; D uncertain. The CDR3 sequence is CASSRDNNSNEKLFF. The CDR3, as DNA: TGTGCCAGCTCACGAGATAACAACTCTAATGAAAAACTGTTTTTT. The full variable domain, in which reference TRBV18 and TRBJ1-4 provide the parts outside the CDR3, is NAGVMQNPRHLVRRRGQEARLRCSPMKGHSHVYWYRQLPEEGLKFMVYLQKENIIDESGMPKERFSAEFPKEGPSILRIQQVVRGDSAAYFCASSRDNNSNEKLFFGSGTQLSVL.